This T cell receptor (beta chain) was profiled in a study of T cell repertoires in ileal Crohn's disease. Background on the study: Median disease duration was approximately eight years; about 37% smoked at surgery.

Findings of the study overall: Clonal expansions were more frequent in active smokers than non-smokers at surgery. Compared with CD4 T cells, sorted CD8 cells carried more expanded clones.

Repertoires were generated with immunoSEQ multiplex PCR, while TCRdb's copy carries only in-frame clones and drops some. The data show some 11,000 clones, with around 78% seen just once and less than 5.5% held by the top ten. Comments on this clone: The antigen remains unidentified.

This clonotype was obtained from an adult with Crohn's disease. The sequenced material came from ileal tissue.

DNA of the CDR3: TGTGCCAGCAGCTTAGTATTAACAGGGGGCGGCGGTGGCTACACCTTC. Translated, it gives CASSLVLTGGGGGYTF. The chain combines TRBV7-9 with TRBJ1-2; the match to TRBD1 covers 9 bases. V lost 1 base to trimming and J lost 7 bases; unmatched junction nucleotides: 10. The CDR3 runs 16 residues. Germline CDR1 SEHNR, CDR2 FQNEAQ (reference sequence).